What follows is one TCR beta chain and its context. Its antigen is as yet unknown. This CDR3 contains 13 residues. The germline V gene encodes CDR1 LNHNV and CDR2 YYDKDF (reference sequence). V lost 6 bases, J lost 4 bases, and 10 bases lay in between. Generated by immunoSEQ multiplex PCR, the TCRdb table keeps only in-frame clones and is missing some. This repertoire shows roughly 140,000 clones, about four fifths found once; its top ten account for roughly 9.2%. This specimen comes from a study of PD-1 blockade in classical Hodgkin lymphoma. Overall study results and limits: Complete responders' baseline diversity resembled that of newly diagnosed patients. TCR diversity at baseline was reported to be reduced in newly diagnosed patients relative to healthy donors.

Each and every patient relapsed after autologous stem cell transplantation, and patients got differing brentuximab vedotin exposure. The TCR comes from a human donor with classical Hodgkin lymphoma. The rearrangement joins TRBV15 to TRBJ1-5; no definite D call. This material consisted of peripheral blood mononuclear cells (PBMCs), taken before the second cycle of nivolumab. The CDR3 DNA is TGTGCCACCAGACCACACCTGAATCAGCCCCAGCATTTT. The encoded protein is CATRPHLNQPQHF.